These T cell receptor beta chains were read from a single sample in a study of CD8 T cells in ankylosing spondylitis. TCRdb redid the calling of the 5' RACE reads with MiXCR, one entry per CDR3 protein. The sample lists some 240,000 distinct CDR3 sequences, 24% occurring once. The sample consisted of blood, either unsorted or a sorted T cell fraction (not recorded which). Every receptor here comes from a male donor with ankylosing spondylitis or in good health (not recorded which). CDR3s include the opening cysteine and the closing phenylalanine or tryptophan. Fields, in order: V gene, clone size, J gene, D gene, CDR3 length, CDR3 DNA, CDR3 protein. The D gene is left open where the match is weak. The size field is filled for only some rows; it gives once, few, many or a size class.

V gene: TRBV12-3/TRBV12-4
clone size: -
J gene: TRBJ2-3
D gene: TRBD2
CDR3 length: 14
CDR3 DNA: TGTGCCAGCAGGACTAGCGGTCCGGTGCATACGCAGTATTTT
CDR3 protein: CASRTSGPVHTQYF

V gene: TRBV12-3/TRBV12-4
clone size: many
J gene: TRBJ1-5
D gene: -
CDR3 length: 14
CDR3 DNA: TGTGCCAGCAGTTTAGCTGGGGCCAATCAGCCCCAGCATTTT
CDR3 protein: CASSLAGANQPQHF

V gene: TRBV20-1
clone size: -
J gene: TRBJ2-3
D gene: -
CDR3 length: 14
CDR3 DNA: TGCAGTGCTAGGCAGGTTTTCGACACAGATACGCAGTATTTT
CDR3 protein: CSARQVFDTDTQYF

V gene: TRBV5-1
clone size: -
J gene: TRBJ1-1
D gene: -
CDR3 length: 13
CDR3 DNA: TGCGCCAGCAGTCTACAGGATAACACTGAAGCTTTCTTT
CDR3 protein: CASSLQDNTEAFF

V gene: TRBV6-2/TRBV6-3
clone size: -
J gene: TRBJ2-1
D gene: -
CDR3 length: 16
CDR3 DNA: TGTGCCAGCAGTTACCGAGGGGCACCACGATACAATGAGCAGTTCTTC
CDR3 protein: CASSYRGAPRYNEQFF

V gene: TRBV20-1
clone size: -
J gene: TRBJ2-3
D gene: TRBD1
CDR3 length: 16
CDR3 DNA: TGCAGTGCCCTCTCTCTGGACAGGGGGCTGGGAGATACGCAGTATTTT
CDR3 protein: CSALSLDRGLGDTQYF

V gene: TRBV20-1
clone size: -
J gene: TRBJ1-2
D gene: -
CDR3 length: 13
CDR3 DNA: TGCAGTGCTAGCCCGACTGAGCTCTATGGCTACACCTTC
CDR3 protein: CSASPTELYGYTF

V gene: TRBV20-1
clone size: -
J gene: TRBJ1-6
D gene: -
CDR3 length: 15
CDR3 DNA: TGCAGTGCTAGAGATCTTAAGGGCTGGAATTCACCCCTCCACTTT
CDR3 protein: CSARDLKGWNSPLHF

V gene: TRBV19
clone size: few
J gene: TRBJ1-2
D gene: -
CDR3 length: 13
CDR3 DNA: TGTGCCAGTAGTATCGGCGAGAATTATGGCTACACCTTC
CDR3 protein: CASSIGENYGYTF

V gene: TRBV6-1
clone size: few
J gene: TRBJ2-3
D gene: TRBD1
CDR3 length: 13
CDR3 DNA: TGTGCCAGCAGTCCACAGGGGACAGATACGCAGTATTTT
CDR3 protein: CASSPQGTDTQYF

V gene: TRBV29-1
clone size: many
J gene: TRBJ1-5
D gene: -
CDR3 length: 13
CDR3 DNA: TGCAGCGTTGAGGCAGGGGTGGGTCAGCCCCAGCATTTT
CDR3 protein: CSVEAGVGQPQHF

V gene: TRBV11-2
clone size: many
J gene: TRBJ1-2
D gene: -
CDR3 length: 16
CDR3 DNA: TGTGCCAGCAGCTCCCCCGGTCGGGTGACTAACTATGGCTACACCTTC
CDR3 protein: CASSSPGRVTNYGYTF

V gene: TRBV20-1
clone size: -
J gene: TRBJ2-5
D gene: -
CDR3 length: 13
CDR3 DNA: TGCAGTGCTCCGGTGGGGGGTGGGGAGACCCAGTACTTC
CDR3 protein: CSAPVGGGETQYF

V gene: TRBV12-3/TRBV12-4
clone size: few
J gene: TRBJ1-2
D gene: TRBD1
CDR3 length: 16
CDR3 DNA: TGTGCCAGCAGCTCACAGGGGTTTGGGGCTAACTATGGCTACACCTTC
CDR3 protein: CASSSQGFGANYGYTF

V gene: TRBV20-1
clone size: -
J gene: TRBJ2-7
D gene: -
CDR3 length: 15
CDR3 DNA: TGCAGTGCTAGATCCGGGAGACAATACTCCTACGAGCAGTACTTC
CDR3 protein: CSARSGRQYSYEQYF

V gene: TRBV5-1
clone size: -
J gene: TRBJ2-7
D gene: -
CDR3 length: 13
CDR3 DNA: TGCGCCAGCAGCTTGGATATTCGGTACGAGCAGTACTTC
CDR3 protein: CASSLDIRYEQYF

V gene: TRBV6-5
clone size: -
J gene: TRBJ1-2
D gene: -
CDR3 length: 12
CDR3 DNA: TGTGCCAGCAGACAGGGTGACTATGGCTACACCTTC
CDR3 protein: CASRQGDYGYTF

V gene: TRBV5-5
clone size: few
J gene: TRBJ2-1
D gene: -
CDR3 length: 13
CDR3 DNA: TGTGCCAGCAGCTTGGGGGTAGGCGATGAGCAGTTCTTC
CDR3 protein: CASSLGVGDEQFF

V gene: TRBV29-1
clone size: -
J gene: TRBJ2-7
D gene: TRBD2
CDR3 length: 13
CDR3 DNA: TGCAGCGTAGGCGGTCTAGCGGCAACCGAGCAGTACTTC
CDR3 protein: CSVGGLAATEQYF

V gene: TRBV12-3/TRBV12-4
clone size: -
J gene: TRBJ2-2
D gene: -
CDR3 length: 15
CDR3 DNA: TGTGCCAGCAGTCTGGACTGGCGGTCGACCGGGGAGCTGTTTTTT
CDR3 protein: CASSLDWRSTGELFF

V gene: TRBV12-3/TRBV12-4
clone size: many
J gene: TRBJ2-1
D gene: -
CDR3 length: 12
CDR3 DNA: TGTGCCAGTTCTAGTTCAGCTAGTGAGCAGTTCTTC
CDR3 protein: CASSSSASEQFF

V gene: TRBV20-1
clone size: -
J gene: TRBJ1-2
D gene: -
CDR3 length: 14
CDR3 DNA: TGCAGTGCACTGTCGAGCTATTCTAACTATGGCTACACCTTC
CDR3 protein: CSALSSYSNYGYTF

V gene: TRBV5-5
clone size: once
J gene: TRBJ2-1
D gene: -
CDR3 length: 15
CDR3 DNA: TGTGCCAGCAGCCCCGGACAGCCATCCTACAATGAGCAGTTCTTC
CDR3 protein: CASSPGQPSYNEQFF

V gene: TRBV29-1
clone size: many
J gene: TRBJ2-3
D gene: TRBD2
CDR3 length: 15
CDR3 DNA: TGCAGCGTTGGAGTAAGCGGGGCGAAGACAGATACGCAGTATTTT
CDR3 protein: CSVGVSGAKTDTQYF